These 5 T cell receptor beta chains were all obtained from the same sample, sequenced in a study of cytomegalovirus exposure and HLA in healthy donors. It was with 60 Vbeta and 13 Jbeta primers that the PCR ran. TCRdb's copy holds only in-frame clones and misses some; the assay was immunoSEQ multiplex PCR. This sample carries 150,000 to 200,000 clones, 76% of them seen once, and the ten largest clones take around 1.5%. Sequencing used PBMCs. Source of these receptors: a man between 18 and 29 years old in good health and CMV-seronegative.

The rearrangement uses TRBV4-2 and TRBJ2-2, with 12 bases identical to TRBD2. With 0 bases clipped from V and 5 bases from J, the junction kept 1 base outside the gene matches. The germline CDR1 and CDR2 sequences are LGHNA and YNFKEQ. The CDR3 is 16 amino acids. For the CDR3, the DNA is TGTGCCAGCAGCCAAGAGCTAGCGGGGGGGACCGGGGAGCTGTTTTTT. It is translated as CASSQELAGGTGELFF.

This clone was seen a handful of times. The rearrangement uses TRBV7-8 and TRBJ1-2; 10 positions agree with TRBD1. V dropped 5 bases and J dropped 2; count of bases not matched to a gene: 5. Germline loops: CDR1 SGHVS, CDR2 FQNEAQ. This CDR3 is built from 15 residues. The CDR3 DNA follows: TGTGCCAGCAGCCCGGGGGACAGGGGAAACTATGGCTACACCTTC. Amino acids: CASSPGDRGNYGYTF.

This clone was detected a few times. The chain has TRBV19 and TRBJ1-1, with no clear D. V gave up 6 bases and J gave up 1 base, with 15 bases separating them. This CDR3 is built from 15 residues. Germline values: CDR1 LNHDA, CDR2 SQIVND (reference sequence). CDR3: CASRPSASGNTEAFF. The CDR3 bases are TGTGCCAGTAGGCCTAGTGCCAGCGGGAACACTGAAGCTTTCTTT.

The genes are TRBV7-8 and TRBJ2-3, with TRBD2 matching over 8 bases. The CDR3 extends over 20 amino acids. Trimming took 1 base from V and 6 from J; bases not matched to a gene: 21. Looked up from germline, CDR1 is SGHVS and CDR2 is FQNEAQ. For the CDR3, the DNA is TGTGCCAGCAGCTTAGTCCCACCCGGGGGGGGGAATCGGGCACAGGATACGCAGTATTTT. Protein sequence: CASSLVPPGGGNRAQDTQYF. Full variable domain (remainder filled in from reference TRBV7-8 and TRBJ2-3): GAGVSQSPRYKVAKRGQDVALRCDPISGHVSLFWYQQALGQGPEFLTYFQNEAQLDKSGLPSDRFFAERPEGSVSTLKIQRTQQEDSAVYLCASSLVPPGGGNRAQDTQYFGPGTRLTVL.

The chain is built from TRBV5-1 and TRBJ2-2, with 9 bases matching TRBD1. CDR3 length: 17 residues. Germline V CDR1 and CDR2: SGHRS, YFSETQ. J lost 7 bases, V lost 3 bases, and 13 bases had no gene match. The CDR3 DNA is TGCGCCAGCAGCTCGCGATCCTTGGGACAGGGAGTCGGGGAGCTGTTTTTT. As protein: CASSSRSLGQGVGELFF.